This TCR beta chain came from a study of blood T cells in healthy people across ages. Study at large: There was about one barcoded beta molecule captured by template switching per two T cells. Notes on the study in general: There were more naive CD4+ cells and higher diversity in long-lived donors than in aged donors.

Russia was home to the donors, healthy Caucasian individuals aged roughly 6 to 100. Primers used in a second PCR of roughly 6 to 11 cycles were a sample-barcoded 5' primer and a J-beta primer mix. Each of the cDNA molecules was tagged by a template-switch adaptor with 12 random nucleotides. From the 5' RACE reads, TCRdb called clonotypes with MiXCR, one entry per CDR3 protein. The sample carries 1.8 million or so distinct CDR3 sequences, about 39% recorded once. CDR3 length: 14 residues. Looked up from germline, CDR1 is MNHEY and CDR2 is SMNVEV (reference sequence). V shed 1 base and J shed 8 bases, with 14 bases lying between them. Remarks on this clonotype: Its specificity is not known.

The sequenced sample was blood. The sequence came from a human donor in good health. V gene TRBV27 combines with J gene TRBJ1-1, with D unclear. CDR3 bases: TGTGCCAGCAGTTTATTAGGGCCAAATTCGGAAGCTTTCTTT. Protein: CASSLLGPNSEAFF.